Each of the 24 T cell receptor beta chains below was sequenced from the same sample in a study of identifying expanded T cells in peripheral blood. Clones were read by immunoSEQ multiplex PCR, and TCRdb kept only the in-frame ones, dropping some. The sample shows about 100,000 clones, around 88% of them seen only once. The source material was blood. The receptors derive from a person aged 18 to 70 in good health.

DNA for the CDR3: TGCGCCAGCAGTTTCCGGGACAAGTCCTACGAGCAGTACTTC. Translation: CASSFRDKSYEQYF. The chain links TRBV5-1 to TRBJ2-7; tentative D call: TRBD1 (6 bases). Looked up from germline, CDR1 is SGHRS and CDR2 is YFSETQ. This CDR3 is 14 amino acids long. V lost 5 bases and J 1 base, leaving 13 bases between the germline ends.

About this clone: One end of the junction is discordant with germline, which a read error may explain. The rearrangement uses TRBV4-1 and TRBJ2-7; D gene unclear. The germline gives CDR1 MGHRA, CDR2 YSYEKL. The CDR3 has 14 residues. Here the CDR3 reads CAGSPGKDLYEQCF. The CDR3 DNA is TGCGCCGGCAGCCCAGGAAAAGACCTCTACGAGCAGTGCTTC.

The chain combines TRBV5-1 with TRBJ2-1; 9 bases fit TRBD2. Per germline, CDR1 SGHRS and CDR2 YFSETQ. The junction had 6 bases not matched to a gene; V was cut back by 1 base and J by 1 base. CDR3 length equals 17 residues. CDR3 bases: TGCGCCAGCAGCTTGTCTCTAGCGGGGCCTTCCTACAATGAGCAGTTCTTC. Its translation is CASSLSLAGPSYNEQFF.

A single count supports this clone. The chain carries TRBV29-1 and TRBJ1-1; 7 bases match TRBD1. CDR3 size: 13 residues. In germline, CDR1 is SQVTM, CDR2 ANQGSEA. V dropped 5 bases and J dropped 0; count of bases not matched to a gene: 3. This CDR3 is CSVWTGMNTEAFF. In nucleotides, the CDR3 is TGCAGCGTTTGGACAGGAATGAACACTGAAGCTTTCTTT.

The chain employs TRBV30 and TRBJ2-3; the D gene could be TRBD1 or TRBD2 (5 bases each). This CDR3 contains 15 residues. CDR1 and CDR2 from the germline V gene are GTSNPN and SVGIG (reference sequence). V lost 4 bases and J 2 bases, leaving 16 bases between the germline ends. CDR3 in DNA: TGTGCCTGGACTAGCCGACAGCGCCCCACAGATACGCAGTATTTT. Encoded protein: CAWTSRQRPTDTQYF.

This rearrangement joins TRBV7-3 to TRBJ2-5, with 7 bases identical to TRBD2. Per the germline V gene, CDR1 is SGHTA and CDR2 is FQGTGA. Trimming took 5 bases from V and 2 from J; bases not matched to a gene: 8. This CDR3 contains 15 residues. In nucleotides, the CDR3 is TGTGCCAGCAGCCCAAAGGGACTAATTCAAGAGACCCAGTACTTC. Its protein is CASSPKGLIQETQYF.

The genes are TRBV4-3 and TRBJ1-3, with D unresolved. CDR1 and CDR2 from the germline V gene are LGHNA and YSLEER. CDR3 length equals 17 residues. V was trimmed by 0 bases and J by 0 bases, leaving 12 bases between them. This CDR3 reads CASSQEWTPDSGNTIYF. CDR3 nucleotide sequence: TGCGCCAGCAGCCAAGAGTGGACCCCGGACTCTGGAAACACCATATATTTT.

The CDR3 here is CASSYRGREDGYTF. CDR3 sequence (DNA): TGTGCCAGCAGCTACAGGGGGCGCGAAGATGGCTACACCTTC. The chain links TRBV5-6 to TRBJ1-2, with 9 bases that match TRBD1. The CDR3 runs 14 residues. The germline CDR1 and CDR2 sequences are SGHDT and YYEEEE. With 3 bases clipped from V and 6 bases from J, the junction kept 6 bases outside the gene matches. Based on the CDR3 plus reference TRBV5-6 and TRBJ1-2, the full variable domain is DAGVTQSPTHLIKTRGQQVTLRCSPKSGHDTVSWYQQALGQGPQFIFQYYEEEERQRGNFPDRFSGHQFPNYSSELNVNALLLGDSALYLCASSYRGREDGYTFGSGTRLTVV.

This chain connects TRBV9 to TRBJ2-1; D gene ambiguous. V lost 1 base and J lost 5, with 10 bases in between. Germline lookup yields CDR1 SGDLS and CDR2 YYNGEE. This CDR3 is built from 14 residues. CDR3 sequence: CASSVTELHNEQFF. In DNA form, the CDR3 reads TGTGCCAGCAGCGTAACGGAATTACACAATGAGCAGTTCTTC. Variable domain in full (rest from reference TRBV9 and TRBJ2-1): DSGVTQTPKHLITATGQRVTLRCSPRSGDLSVYWYQQSLDQGLQFLIQYYNGEERAKGNILERFSAQQFPDLHSELNLSSLELGDSALYFCASSVTELHNEQFFGPGTRLTVL.

J is TRBJ1-1 and V is TRBV4-1, with 9 bases identical to TRBD1. With V trimmed by 2 bases and J by 10 bases, 11 bases remained unmatched. This CDR3 contains 15 residues. CDR1 and CDR2 (germline): MGHRA, YSYEKL. This CDR3 is CASSQTGTGRLAAFF. The CDR3 coding sequence is TGCGCCAGCAGCCAAACCGGGACAGGGAGGCTGGCAGCTTTCTTT.

The chain uses TRBV11-1 and TRBJ2-1; perhaps TRBD2 as D (5 bases). Trimming left V 5 bases short and J 2 bases short, with 13 bases between. The CDR3 length is 15 residues. CDR1 and CDR2 (germline): SGHAT, FQDESV (reference sequence). DNA of the CDR3: TGTGCCAGCAGCCCCTACAGAGGGACCTACAATGAGCAGTTCTTC. Its translation is CASSPYRGTYNEQFF.

The chain couples TRBV7-2 to TRBJ2-2; D remains unclear. The V end was cut by 6 bases, the J end by 8 bases, with 10 bases between. CDR3 length equals 12 residues. In germline, CDR1 is SGHTA, CDR2 FQGNSA. The CDR3 loop reads CASRRSEGELFF. In nucleotides, the CDR3 is TGTGCCAGCAGGCGAAGTGAGGGGGAGCTGTTTTTT.

CDR3 sequence (DNA): TGTGCCAGCAGCTCCCGACAGGCCGGTACGGGGGGGCAGTACTTC. It specifies CASSSRQAGTGGQYF. The chain combines TRBV5-4 with TRBJ2-7; D perhaps matches TRBD2 (7 bases). The CDR3 totals 15 residues. V lost 3 bases and J lost 9, with 22 bases in between. Germline V gives CDR1 SGHNT, CDR2 YYREEE (reference sequence).

The V gene is TRBV7-7, the J gene TRBJ2-1; unclear D gene. CDR1 SSHAT and CDR2 FNYEAQ come from the germline V gene (reference sequence). This CDR3 contains 13 residues. The germline V and J ends were trimmed by 8 bases and 9 bases, with 17 bases remaining between them. The CDR3 nucleotides are TGTGCCAGCTCTAAGGAATCTTACGGTGAGCAGTTCTTC. This sequence encodes CASSKESYGEQFF.

The CDR3 DNA follows: TGTGCCAGCAGCTTGGTAGCGGGTTTTGGAAACACCATATATTTT. It translates to CASSLVAGFGNTIYF. V usage is TRBV5-5 and J usage is TRBJ1-3; D unclear. The CDR3 consists of 15 residues. The germline CDR1 and CDR2 sequences are SGHKS and YYEKEE (reference sequence). V lost 0 bases to trimming and J lost 3 bases, with 10 bases between them.

V usage is TRBV14 and J usage is TRBJ1-2; TRBD1 is a possible D gene (5 bases). The CDR3 has 14 residues. The V gene's germline CDR1 is SGHDN and CDR2 FVKESK. V was clipped by 0 bases and J by 4 bases, with 9 bases between them. The CDR3 DNA sequence: TGTGCCAGCAGCCAAGACCAGGGACCCTATGGCTACACCTTC. Translation: CASSQDQGPYGYTF.

CDR3 DNA: TGTGCCAGCAGCTCCCGGGATACGCAGTATTTT. This translates into CASSSRDTQYF. This chain links TRBV5-6 with TRBJ2-3; no firm D call. CDR1 and CDR2 from the germline V gene are SGHDT and YYEEEE. The CDR3 is 11 amino acids. V was clipped by 3 bases and J by 6 bases, with 5 bases between them.

This clone was found once. The gene calls are TRBV6-6 and TRBJ2-2; D possibly uses TRBD1 or TRBD2 (6 bases each). The CDR3 has 16 residues. Germline V lookup: CDR1 MNHNY, CDR2 SVGAGI (reference sequence). V was pared by 5 bases and J by 3 bases, with 16 bases between. This chain's CDR3 is CASSTKGGRDTGELFF. CDR3 sequence (DNA): TGTGCCAGCAGTACTAAAGGGGGGCGGGACACCGGGGAGCTGTTTTTT.

The gene calls are TRBV7-8 and TRBJ1-6; D is uncertain. CDR3 size: 16 residues. The V end lost 1 base, the J end lost 6 bases, and 13 bases lay between the germline ends. Germline CDR1 and CDR2: SGHVS and FQNEAQ. The CDR3 region is CASSLGGLRLNSPLHF. The CDR3 bases are TGTGCCAGCAGCTTAGGTGGGCTTCGTCTTAATTCACCCCTCCACTTT. The full variable domain, rest sourced from reference TRBV7-8 and TRBJ1-6, is GAGVSQSPRYKVAKRGQDVALRCDPISGHVSLFWYQQALGQGPEFLTYFQNEAQLDKSGLPSDRFFAERPEGSVSTLKIQRTQQEDSAVYLCASSLGGLRLNSPLHFGNGTRLTVT.

This clone ranks as medium-sized. The V and J genes are TRBV5-6 and TRBJ2-7; D possibly uses TRBD1 or TRBD2 (5 bases each). V lost 4 bases and J lost 4, with 27 bases in between. Germline V gene data show CDR1 as SGHDT and CDR2 as YYEEEE. This CDR3 is built from 18 residues. CDR3 amino acids: CASSRGIRDRGLFYEQYF. As DNA, the CDR3 is TGTGCCAGCAGCCGAGGAATACGGGACCGGGGTCTTTTTTACGAGCAGTACTTC.

This chain uses TRBV10-2 with TRBJ2-6; 12 nucleotides match TRBD1. Germline V gene data show CDR1 as WSHSY and CDR2 as SAAADI. V was clipped by 11 bases and J by 4 bases; unmatched bases: 12. The CDR3 extends over 17 amino acids. In DNA, the CDR3 is TGCGCCGGGGGGACAGGGGGCGCAGGTTCGGGGGCCAACGTCCTGACTTTC. Protein sequence: CAGGTGGAGSGANVLTF.

The rearrangement uses TRBV2 and TRBJ2-1; possibly TRBD1 for D (5 bases). Germline loops: CDR1 SNHLY, CDR2 FYNNEI. The V gene lost 6 bases and the J gene lost 7 bases, with 7 bases spanning the gap. CDR3 size: 11 residues. CDR3 amino acids: CASRNRNEQFF. DNA for the CDR3: TGTGCCAGCAGGAACAGGAATGAGCAGTTCTTC.

The rearrangement links TRBV14 to TRBJ2-7, with 10 bases fitting TRBD1. Germline V lookup: CDR1 SGHDN, CDR2 FVKESK. The V gene end was trimmed by 3 bases and the J gene end by 3 bases; junction bases not matched to a gene: 2. The CDR3 consists of 14 residues. The CDR3: CASSHWDRGYEQYF. The CDR3, as DNA: TGTGCCAGCAGCCATTGGGACAGGGGCTACGAGCAGTACTTC.

V gene TRBV7-6 combines with J gene TRBJ2-7; D gene unclear. CDR1 and CDR2 (germline): SGHVS, FNYEAQ. Trimming cost V 1 base and J 6 bases, with 16 bases left between them. The CDR3 covers 15 residues. The CDR3 DNA sequence: TGTGCCAGCAGCTTAGGTGGCACCTCTGCGTCCGAGCAGTACTTC. The encoded protein is CASSLGGTSASEQYF.